The 16 T cell receptor beta chains below come from one sample, sequenced in a study of blood T cell repertoires in COVID-19 (TCRdb year 2020). Libraries came from the immunoSEQ multiplex PCR assay. TCRdb limited this immuneACCESS table to in-frame rearrangements with V and J called. A share of clones is missing; checked studies link under half to unresolved V genes, and the rest is unexplained. The sample table holds 200,000 to 250,000 clones, of which around 82% were seen once. The ten largest account for more than 10% of the sample. The source material was peripheral blood. The receptors originated from a woman in her thirties or forties with acute or convalescent COVID-19.

The rearrangement links TRBV5-1 to TRBJ2-7; 13 bases are shared with TRBD2. The CDR3 has 15 amino acids. The junction had 7 bases not matched to a gene; V was cut back by 3 bases and J by 7 bases. From germline, CDR1 is SGHRS and CDR2 YFSETQ. CDR3 nucleotide sequence: TGCGCCAGCAGCTGGGGGACTAGCGGGATAGGGGAGCAGTACTTC. It translates to CASSWGTSGIGEQYF.

This clone was observed a handful of times. The chain employs TRBV6-5 and TRBJ1-2; D perhaps matches TRBD1 (5 bases). This CDR3 region has 12 residues. Trimming stripped 3 bases from V and 8 bases from J, with 10 bases between. Germline V CDR1 and CDR2: MNHEY, SVGAGI. DNA of the CDR3: TGTGCCAGCAGTTATAAGGGGATCGGCTACACCTTC. It is translated as CASSYKGIGYTF.

This clone has just a few counts. V and J are TRBV6-5 and TRBJ1-4, with D tentatively TRBD1 (6 bases). The CDR3 extends over 12 amino acids. Trimming pared 6 bases from V and 5 bases from J, leaving 7 bases between. Germline-derived CDR1 and CDR2 are MNHEY and SVGAGI. The CDR3 region is CASRQGNEKLFF. The CDR3 region has the DNA TGTGCCAGCAGACAGGGCAATGAAAAACTGTTTTTT.

There are many counts of this clone. The chain recombines TRBV9 with TRBJ1-1, with D maybe TRBD1 (6 bases). CDR3 length equals 14 residues. CDR1 and CDR2 from the germline V gene are SGDLS and YYNGEE. With 2 bases removed from V and 5 bases from J, the gap between germline ends came to 13 bases. CDR3 coding DNA: TGTGCCAGCAGCGTCTACAGGGAGGGGACTGAAGCTTTCTTT. It yields the protein CASSVYREGTEAFF. The full variable domain, in which reference TRBV9 and TRBJ1-1 provide the parts outside the CDR3, is DSGVTQTPKHLITATGQRVTLRCSPRSGDLSVYWYQQSLDQGLQFLIQYYNGEERAKGNILERFSAQQFPDLHSELNLSSLELGDSALYFCASSVYREGTEAFFGQGTRLTVV.

V usage is TRBV2 and J usage is TRBJ1-5, with a possible D match to TRBD1 (6 bases). Germline V lookup: CDR1 SNHLY, CDR2 FYNNEI. The CDR3 consists of 15 residues. The ends were cut back, 1 base at V and 7 bases at J, with 14 bases in the middle. The CDR3 nucleotides are TGTGCCAGCAGTGAAGTTGGGCAGGGGAGCCAGCCCCAGCATTTT. Residues: CASSEVGQGSQPQHF. The variable domain in full, completed from reference TRBV2 and TRBJ1-5, reads EPEVTQTPSHQVTQMGQEVILRCVPISNHLYFYWYRQILGQKVEFLVSFYNNEISEKSEIFDDQFSVERPDGSNFTLKIRSTKLEDSAMYFCASSEVGQGSQPQHFGDGTRLSIL.

The chain has TRBV30 and TRBJ2-7; a weak D match, TRBD2 (6 bases). This CDR3 comprises 12 residues. The germline gives CDR1 GTSNPN, CDR2 SVGIG (reference sequence). Trimming removed 2 bases at V and 5 bases at J, with 10 bases between. The CDR3 DNA follows: TGTGCCTGGAGTACGGGAGATGACGAGCAGTACTTC. Translating it yields CAWSTGDDEQYF.

The J gene is TRBJ2-2, the V gene TRBV14, with 7 bases matching TRBD2. Germline values: CDR1 SGHDN, CDR2 FVKESK. Trimming cost V 0 bases and J 7 bases; bases outside gene matches: 11. The CDR3 totals 17 residues. CDR3 DNA: TGTGCCAGCAGCCAAGATTTCGCGGGAGACCAGGGCGGGGAGCTGTTTTTT. Amino acids: CASSQDFAGDQGGELFF.

This clone was picked up a small number of times. This chain uses TRBV6-5 with TRBJ1-1, with D unresolved. CDR1 and CDR2 (germline): MNHEY, SVGAGI. The CDR3 consists of 11 residues. The V end was cut by 10 bases, the J end by 4 bases, with 10 bases between. In DNA form, the CDR3 reads TGTGCCAACCGGAGGAGCACTGAAGCTTTCTTT. Translating gives CANRRSTEAFF.

This clone was observed a handful of times. The J gene is TRBJ2-1, the V gene TRBV11-1; 9 nucleotides line up with TRBD1. Germline CDR1 and CDR2: SGHAT and FQDESV (reference sequence). The CDR3 contains 15 residues. J lost 2 bases, V lost 5 bases, and 4 bases had no gene match. DNA of the CDR3: TGTGCCAGCAGCATTACAGGGGGCACCTACAATGAGCAGTTCTTC. Translated: CASSITGGTYNEQFF. Drawing the rest from reference TRBV11-1 and TRBJ2-1, the complete variable domain is EAEVAQSPRYKITEKSQAVAFWCDPISGHATLYWYRQILGQGPELLVQFQDESVVDDSQLPKDRFSAERLKGVDSTLKIQPAELGDSAMYLCASSITGGTYNEQFFGPGTRLTVL.

This clone was picked up one time. V usage is TRBV29-1 and J usage is TRBJ2-3, with D possibly being TRBD1 (6 bases). Germline V lookup: CDR1 SQVTM, CDR2 ANQGSEA. The length of the CDR3 is 14 residues. The germline V and J ends were trimmed by 4 bases and 6 bases, with 17 bases remaining between them. CDR3 DNA sequence: TGCAGCGTTGTAATCACAGGGTTTTTTGATACGCAGTATTTT. Protein sequence: CSVVITGFFDTQYF.

The chain has TRBV5-4 and TRBJ2-1; D is unclear. The V end lost 5 bases, the J end lost 0 bases, and 9 bases lay between the germline ends. There are 14 residues in the CDR3. Germline V gene lookup returns CDR1 SGHNT and CDR2 YYREEE (reference sequence). The CDR3 DNA is TGTGCCAGCAGGATGACAAGCTCCTACAATGAGCAGTTCTTC. Amino acids: CASRMTSSYNEQFF.

V is TRBV4-2 and J is TRBJ2-1; D might be TRBD1 (5 bases). V was pared by 1 base and J by 9 bases, with 13 bases between. Per germline, CDR1 LGHNA and CDR2 YNFKEQ. This CDR3 spans 14 amino acids. DNA for the CDR3: TGTGCCAGCAGCCAAGCTAAACAGGTCGGTGAGCAGTTCTTC. This sequence encodes CASSQAKQVGEQFF.

The CDR3 bases are TGTGCCAGCAGTGAAGGAGTAGGGGGCGACACTGAAGCTTTCTTT. This codes for CASSEGVGGDTEAFF. J is TRBJ1-1 and V is TRBV6-1, with TRBD1 matching 7 bases. CDR1 is MNHNS and CDR2 is SASEGT in the germline V gene. J was trimmed by 3 bases and V by 1 base; bases with no gene match: 5. This CDR3 is 15 amino acids long.

The V gene is TRBV10-2, the J gene TRBJ2-3; tentative D call: TRBD1 (5 bases). Germline CDR1 reads WSHSY; CDR2 reads SAAADI. The CDR3 spans 17 residues. V was clipped by 3 bases and J by 4 bases, with 20 bases between them. The CDR3, as DNA: TGCGCCAGCAGTGATCTGGTGGGTGGGGCGGTCTCAGATACGCAGTATTTT. Translating it yields CASSDLVGGAVSDTQYF.

The V and J genes are TRBV5-1 and TRBJ1-3; the match to TRBD1 covers 8 bases. The CDR3 is 14 residues long. J gave up 2 bases and V 3 bases, and 1 base lay outside the gene matches. CDR1 is SGHRS and CDR2 is YFSETQ in the germline V gene. CDR3 nucleotide sequence: TGCGCCAGCAGCTCGACAGGGGCTGGAAACACCATATATTTT. Residues: CASSSTGAGNTIYF.

The rearrangement links TRBV19 to TRBJ2-2; possibly TRBD1 for D (5 bases). Germline V gives CDR1 LNHDA, CDR2 SQIVND (reference sequence). Trimming pared 3 bases from V and 1 base from J, leaving 9 bases between. The CDR3 consists of 15 residues. CDR3 loop: CASSIRTMNTGELFF. The CDR3 DNA reads as TGTGCCAGTAGTATCAGGACAATGAACACCGGGGAGCTGTTTTTT.